This T cell receptor beta chain was captured by sequencing in a study of patients and donors after allogeneic stem cell transplantation. This clonotype was seen a handful of times. TCRdb processed the RT-PCR reads anew with MiXCR; each CDR3 protein has one entry. The table includes roughly 940,000 distinct CDR3 sequences, roughly 17% detected once. The germline CDR1 and CDR2 sequences are SGHRS and YFSETQ. The CDR3 extends over 12 amino acids. V lost 2 bases, J lost 11 bases, and 12 bases lay in between. The receptor's source is a human donor who was either an allogeneic HSCT recipient or a stem cell or donor lymphocyte infusion donor (not recorded which). It is not recorded whose cells these are; they may come from a transplant donor. The sequenced sample was blood, either unsorted or a sorted T cell fraction (not recorded which). The chain links TRBV5-1 to TRBJ2-3; tentatively, D is TRBD1 (7 bases). The CDR3 loop reads CASSFQQGGQYF. The DNA for the CDR3 is TGCGCCAGCAGCTTCCAGCAGGGGGGGCAGTATTTT.